The 30 T cell receptor beta chains reported below all come from one sample, sequenced in a study of blood T cell repertoires in COVID-19 (dated by TCRdb to the early 2020s). Libraries were prepared through the immunoSEQ multiplex PCR assay. The clones in this table, taken by TCRdb from immuneACCESS, are in-frame only. Not every clone is retained; where verified, under half of the shortfall comes from an unresolved V gene, and the cause of the rest is unknown. The sample profile shows more than 250,000 clones; 90% of them were found once. In total, the top ten clones hold around 1.7% of the sample. Sequences were obtained from PBMCs or T cells enriched from blood (not recorded which). The receptors here all came from a woman in her late teens or twenties with acute COVID-19.

V is TRBV6-5 and J is TRBJ2-3, with 10 nucleotides matching TRBD2. This CDR3 region has 15 residues. The germline gives CDR1 MNHEY, CDR2 SVGAGI. V gave up 7 bases and J gave up 7 bases; unmatched junction bases: 11. CDR3 DNA: TGTGCCAGCAAGTTCCGAAGACTAGCGGGTCATACGCAGTATTTT. This encodes CASKFRRLAGHTQYF.

V and J are TRBV6-5 and TRBJ1-2; possible D gene TRBD1, 6 bases. This CDR3 comprises 15 residues. The V end was cut by 6 bases, the J end by 0 bases, with 14 bases between. Looked up from germline, CDR1 is MNHEY and CDR2 is SVGAGI. The CDR3 region has the DNA TGTGCCAGCAGCCGCACAGGGACCTCTAACTATGGCTACACCTTC. It codes for CASSRTGTSNYGYTF.

On this clone: At the DNA level, this CDR3 is encoded by other sequences in the same sample as well. Here the CDR3 DNA reads TGCGCCAGCAGTTCTCAGGTGAACACTGAAGCTTTCTTT. Encoded protein: CASSSQVNTEAFF. The chain has TRBV5-1 and TRBJ1-1; D not certain. CDR3 size: 13 residues. Germline V CDR1 and CDR2: SGHRS, YFSETQ. Trimming cost V 5 bases and J 0 bases, with 8 bases left between them.

The chain is built from TRBV2 and TRBJ1-2; D may be TRBD1 (6 bases). The CDR3 has 12 amino acids. V was clipped by 4 bases and J by 6 bases, with 9 bases between them. Germline V gives CDR1 SNHLY, CDR2 FYNNEI. The CDR3 DNA sequence: TGTGCCAGCAGTGTACAGGGTGATGGCTACACCTTC. Amino acids: CASSVQGDGYTF.

The gene calls are TRBV7-9 and TRBJ2-5, with a weak D call TRBD1 (6 bases). Per the germline V gene, CDR1 is SEHNR and CDR2 is FQNEAQ (reference sequence). V lost 5 bases to trimming and J lost 5 bases, with 12 bases between them. This CDR3 spans 13 amino acids. CDR3 DNA: TGTGCCAGCAGCACCCGGACAGTCGAGACCCAGTACTTC. Its protein product is CASSTRTVETQYF.

The chain is built from TRBV9 and TRBJ1-4; 12 bases fit TRBD1. This CDR3 is built from 17 residues. Germline values: CDR1 SGDLS, CDR2 YYNGEE. V dropped 3 bases and J dropped 0; count of bases not matched to a gene: 3. CDR3 residues: CASSAGQGAPTNEKLFF. The CDR3 region has the DNA TGTGCCAGCAGCGCGGGACAGGGGGCACCAACTAATGAAAAACTGTTTTTT.

This clone has a single count. The chain employs TRBV5-1 and TRBJ1-6, with a possible D match to TRBD1 (6 bases). Trimming pared 4 bases from V and 7 bases from J, leaving 15 bases between. Germline lookup yields CDR1 SGHRS and CDR2 YFSETQ. CDR3 size: 15 residues. As DNA, the CDR3 is TGCGCCAGCAGCCAAGACGGGACACCCAATTCACCCCTCCACTTT. It codes for CASSQDGTPNSPLHF.

The V gene is TRBV7-8, the J gene TRBJ1-2; 9 bases match TRBD1. Germline V gives CDR1 SGHVS, CDR2 FQNEAQ. J lost 5 bases, V lost 1 base, and 11 bases had no gene match. The CDR3 is 17 residues long. CDR3 sequence reads: CASSLDGGTGTTYGYTF. In nucleotides, the CDR3 is TGTGCCAGCAGCTTAGATGGTGGGACAGGGACCACTTATGGCTACACCTTC.

The chain has TRBV20-1 and TRBJ2-5, with 7 bases fitting TRBD2. Germline CDR1 is DFQATT and CDR2 is SNEGSKA (reference sequence). V lost 3 bases and J lost 5; bases outside the gene matches: 12. This CDR3 contains 15 residues. CDR3 loop: CSASMAGVYGETQYF. DNA for the CDR3: TGCAGTGCTAGTATGGCGGGAGTTTATGGCGAGACCCAGTACTTC.

The chain is built from TRBV5-1 and TRBJ1-2, with D uncertain. The CDR3 has 13 residues. CDR1 is SGHRS, CDR2 YFSETQ, per germline. The germline V and J ends were trimmed by 2 bases and 2 bases, with 7 bases remaining between them. CDR3 residues: CASSFQANYGYTF. In DNA form, the CDR3 reads TGCGCCAGCAGCTTCCAGGCGAACTATGGCTACACCTTC. Full variable domain (remainder filled in from reference TRBV5-1 and TRBJ1-2): KAGVTQTPRYLIKTRGQQVTLSCSPISGHRSVSWYQQTPGQGLQFLFEYFSETQRNKGNFPGRFSGRQFSNSRSEMNVSTLELGDSALYLCASSFQANYGYTFGSGTRLTVV.

This chain uses TRBV14 with TRBJ1-4; D is unclear. CDR1 and CDR2 (germline): SGHDN, FVKESK. The ends were cut back, 2 bases at V and 0 bases at J, with 10 bases in the middle. The CDR3 is 16 amino acids. This CDR3 is CASSQRVGATNEKLFF. Written as DNA, the CDR3 is TGTGCCAGCAGCCAACGGGTTGGAGCAACTAATGAAAAACTGTTTTTT. Full variable domain (missing parts from reference TRBV14 and TRBJ1-4): EAGVTQFPSHSVIEKGQTVTLRCDPISGHDNLYWYRRVMGKEIKFLLHFVKESKQDESGMPNNRFLAERTGGTYSTLKVQPAELEDSGVYFCASSQRVGATNEKLFFGSGTQLSVL.

J is TRBJ2-7 and V is TRBV19; tentatively, D is TRBD2 (5 bases). Trimming took off 5 bases at V and 2 bases at J, with 13 bases between the two ends. This CDR3 is built from 14 residues. The germline CDR1 and CDR2 sequences are LNHDA and SQIVND (reference sequence). The CDR3 here is CASSFSVSTYEQYF. For the CDR3, the DNA is TGTGCCAGTAGTTTTAGCGTATCAACCTACGAGCAGTACTTC.

The chain is built from TRBV7-8 and TRBJ2-1; 7 bases match TRBD1. The junction had 3 bases not matched to a gene; V was cut back by 1 base and J by 3 bases. In germline, CDR1 is SGHVS, CDR2 FQNEAQ. The CDR3 extends over 15 amino acids. As DNA, the CDR3 is TGTGCCAGCAGCTTAGAAACAGGGGACTACAATGAGCAGTTCTTC. This encodes CASSLETGDYNEQFF. Full variable domain (missing parts from reference TRBV7-8 and TRBJ2-1): GAGVSQSPRYKVAKRGQDVALRCDPISGHVSLFWYQQALGQGPEFLTYFQNEAQLDKSGLPSDRFFAERPEGSVSTLKIQRTQQEDSAVYLCASSLETGDYNEQFFGPGTRLTVL.

CDR3: CASIGGRDSYNEQFF. CDR3 sequence (DNA): TGTGCCAGCATAGGAGGGAGGGACTCCTACAATGAGCAGTTCTTC. This chain connects TRBV27 to TRBJ2-1, with 7 bases fitting TRBD2. The CDR3 has 15 amino acids. Losses at the gene ends were 7 bases for V and 0 bases for J; bases not matched to a gene: 6. Germline-derived CDR1 and CDR2 are MNHEY and SMNVEV (reference sequence).

The chain has TRBV27 and TRBJ2-7, with 9 positions matching TRBD1. The CDR3 totals 14 residues. After removal of 5 bases from V and 5 bases from J, the junction contained 7 bases not matched to a gene. Per the germline V gene, CDR1 is MNHEY and CDR2 is SMNVEV (reference sequence). CDR3 region: CASSPGQGGDEQYF. The DNA for the CDR3 is TGTGCCAGCAGTCCGGGACAGGGCGGTGACGAGCAGTACTTC.

The chain links TRBV2 to TRBJ2-1, with D possibly TRBD1 on 5 matching bases. CDR1 is SNHLY and CDR2 is FYNNEI in the germline V gene. V was shortened by 6 bases and J by 7 bases, with 13 bases between the two germline ends. This CDR3 is built from 13 residues. CDR3 sequence: CASRGDSRNEQFF. The DNA of the CDR3 is TGTGCCAGCAGGGGCGACAGTCGGAATGAGCAGTTCTTC.

The chain combines TRBV19 with TRBJ2-7; D remains ambiguous. The V gene's germline CDR1 is LNHDA and CDR2 SQIVND (reference sequence). V was trimmed by 0 bases and J by 4 bases, leaving 4 bases between them. This CDR3 has 12 residues. The CDR3 DNA reads as TGTGCCAGTAGTATAGACGGGTACGAGCAGTACTTC. This encodes CASSIDGYEQYF.

The chain employs TRBV27 and TRBJ1-6, with D hard to call. Germline values: CDR1 MNHEY, CDR2 SMNVEV (reference sequence). This CDR3 is 12 amino acids long. V lost 6 bases to trimming and J lost 10 bases, with 10 bases between them. The CDR3 loop reads CASRELGSPLHF. In nucleotides, the CDR3 is TGTGCCAGCAGGGAGCTTGGGTCACCCCTCCACTTT.

The chain combines TRBV7-9 with TRBJ2-1; 14 bases line up with TRBD2. Per germline, CDR1 SEHNR and CDR2 FQNEAQ (reference sequence). V lost 5 bases, J lost 0 bases, and 6 bases stayed unmatched. The CDR3 runs 18 residues. This CDR3 is CASSQGLAGVVSYNEQFF. In DNA form, the CDR3 reads TGTGCCAGCAGCCAGGGACTAGCGGGAGTGGTCTCCTACAATGAGCAGTTCTTC. Based on the CDR3 plus reference TRBV7-9 and TRBJ2-1, the full variable domain is DTGVSQNPRHKITKRGQNVTFRCDPISEHNRLYWYRQTLGQGPEFLTYFQNEAQLEKSRLLSDRFSAERPKGSFSTLEIQRTEQGDSAMYLCASSQGLAGVVSYNEQFFGPGTRLTVL.

This sequence joins TRBV2 and TRBJ1-1; 7 nucleotides match TRBD1. Germline-derived CDR1 and CDR2 are SNHLY and FYNNEI. With 3 bases clipped from V and 11 bases from J, the junction kept 3 bases outside the gene matches. The CDR3 is 11 amino acids. The CDR3 spells CASSERGPAFF. The CDR3 DNA reads as TGTGCCAGCAGTGAGAGGGGGCCGGCTTTCTTT. Together with reference TRBV2 and TRBJ1-1, the CDR3 gives the full variable domain: EPEVTQTPSHQVTQMGQEVILRCVPISNHLYFYWYRQILGQKVEFLVSFYNNEISEKSEIFDDQFSVERPDGSNFTLKIRSTKLEDSAMYFCASSERGPAFFGQGTRLTVV.

This chain uses TRBV30 with TRBJ1-1; unclear D gene. This CDR3 is 12 amino acids long. Deletions cut 3 bases from V and 9 bases from J, with 14 bases between. Germline V lookup: CDR1 GTSNPN, CDR2 SVGIG (reference sequence). DNA for the CDR3: TGTGCCTGGAGGGTAGTGCCGAACCAAGCTTTCTTT. Translated, it gives CAWRVVPNQAFF.

The V gene is TRBV7-8, the J gene TRBJ1-5, with D maybe TRBD1 (5 bases). V was trimmed by 2 bases and J by 1 base, leaving 12 bases between them. Germline CDR1 SGHVS, CDR2 FQNEAQ. CDR3 length: 16 amino acids. The CDR3 bases are TGTGCCAGCAGCTTATTGGGGGGAGGGAGCAATCAGCCCCAGCATTTT. It specifies CASSLLGGGSNQPQHF.

The rearrangement joins TRBV11-3 to TRBJ2-7, with 7 nucleotides matching TRBD2. This CDR3 is 15 amino acids long. Germline V gene lookup returns CDR1 SGHNT and CDR2 YENEEA. With V trimmed by 1 base and J by 3 bases, 6 bases remained unmatched. Here the CDR3 DNA reads TGTGCCAGCAGCTTAGTTGCGGGAGACGTCTACGAGCAGTACTTC. This sequence encodes CASSLVAGDVYEQYF.

This clone occurred once. CDR3 in amino acids: CASSVNQRAGTDTQYF. CDR3 sequence (DNA): TGTGCCAGCAGCGTAAATCAGAGGGCCGGGACAGATACGCAGTATTTT. The V call is TRBV9, the J call TRBJ2-3; D possibly corresponds to TRBD2 (5 bases). Germline V gene lookup returns CDR1 SGDLS and CDR2 YYNGEE. The germline V and J ends were trimmed by 1 base and 3 bases, with 15 bases remaining between them. This CDR3 has 16 residues.

The chain has TRBV7-2 and TRBJ2-3; 13 bases are shared with TRBD2. The trim removed 5 bases at V and 4 bases at J, leaving 3 bases unmatched. The germline gives CDR1 SGHTA, CDR2 FQGNSA. CDR3 size: 15 residues. DNA of the CDR3: TGTGCCAGCAGCGGACTAGCGGGAGTTTCAGATACGCAGTATTTT. It is translated as CASSGLAGVSDTQYF.

The genes are TRBV5-6 and TRBJ2-1; possible D gene TRBD1, 5 bases. V dropped 3 bases and J dropped 3 bases, with 10 bases sitting between them. This CDR3 is built from 14 residues. The germline gives CDR1 SGHDT, CDR2 YYEEEE. The CDR3 spells CASSSWGFYNEQFF. CDR3 sequence (DNA): TGTGCCAGCAGCTCCTGGGGCTTCTACAATGAGCAGTTCTTC.

The rearrangement uses TRBV9 and TRBJ2-7, with 12 positions matching TRBD1. Germline CDR1 SGDLS, CDR2 YYNGEE. V was pared by 2 bases and J by 5 bases, with 8 bases of the junction left unmatched. The CDR3 is 16 residues long. The CDR3 loop reads CASSVLPGQGAHEQYF. The CDR3 bases are TGTGCCAGCAGCGTTTTACCGGGACAGGGGGCGCACGAGCAGTACTTC.

This chain connects TRBV10-1 to TRBJ2-1, with 8 bases identical to TRBD1. Trimming at V came to 10 bases and at J to 5 bases, leaving 10 bases not matched to a gene. This CDR3 region has 14 residues. Germline CDR1 is WNHNN and CDR2 is SYGVQD (reference sequence). DNA for the CDR3: TGCGCCACCCAAGGACAGGGAAGAGACAATGAGCAGTTCTTC. Residues: CATQGQGRDNEQFF.

This clone was observed once. The rearrangement uses TRBV7-9 and TRBJ2-3, with no clear D. This CDR3 spans 10 amino acids. CDR1 is SEHNR, CDR2 FQNEAQ, per germline (reference sequence). The germline V and J ends were trimmed by 8 bases and 6 bases, with 6 bases remaining between them. The CDR3 protein is CASRSDTQYF. The CDR3 DNA reads as TGTGCCAGCCGTTCGGATACGCAGTATTTT.

The chain has TRBV10-2 and TRBJ2-3, with D maybe TRBD2 (6 bases). This CDR3 comprises 15 residues. CDR1 is WSHSY and CDR2 is SAAADI in the germline V gene. Trimming stripped 3 bases from V and 2 bases from J, with 12 bases between. The CDR3 loop reads CASSDIAVSTDTQYF. The CDR3 nucleotides are TGCGCCAGCAGTGATATAGCGGTATCCACAGATACGCAGTATTTT.